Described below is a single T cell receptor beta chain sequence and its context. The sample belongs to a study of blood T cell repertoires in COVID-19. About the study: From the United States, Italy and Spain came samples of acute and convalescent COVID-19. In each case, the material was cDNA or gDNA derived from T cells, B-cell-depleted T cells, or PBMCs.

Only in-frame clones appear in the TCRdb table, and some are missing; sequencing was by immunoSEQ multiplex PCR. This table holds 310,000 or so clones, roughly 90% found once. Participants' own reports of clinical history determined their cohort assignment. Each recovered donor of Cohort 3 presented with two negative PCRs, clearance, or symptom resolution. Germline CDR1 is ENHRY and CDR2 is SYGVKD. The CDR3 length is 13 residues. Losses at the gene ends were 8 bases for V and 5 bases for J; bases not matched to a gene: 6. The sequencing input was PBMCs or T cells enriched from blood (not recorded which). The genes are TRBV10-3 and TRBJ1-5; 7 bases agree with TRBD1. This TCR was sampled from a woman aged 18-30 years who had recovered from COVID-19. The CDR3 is CAIRDSSDQPQHF. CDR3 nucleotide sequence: TGTGCCATCCGGGACAGCTCTGATCAGCCCCAGCATTTT.